One and the same sample provided the 9 T cell receptor beta chains below, sequenced in a study of neurological immune-mediated disorders. Each CDR3 protein is one row after TCRdb ran MiXCR on the 5' RACE reads. The sample shows 95,000 to 150,000 distinct CDR3 sequences, more than 2.5% of them seen only once. Sequenced input: PBMCs. These receptors all stem from a woman aged 25-40 years with multiple sclerosis.

This clonotype was picked up many times. The chain is built from TRBV7-2 and TRBJ1-1; tentative D call: TRBD1 (5 bases). This CDR3 spans 11 amino acids. Trimming removed 3 bases from V and 10 bases from J, with 9 bases in between. Germline CDR1 and CDR2: SGHTA and FQGNSA. The CDR3 DNA is TGTGCCAGCAGCTTGTGGGGGAGAGCTTTCTTT. Translation gives CASSLWGRAFF.

To note about this clonotype: Given a much more abundant clone one base away, this may be a read error. The chain has TRBV12-3 or TRBV12-4 and TRBJ1-2, with 8 positions matching TRBD1. The CDR3 spans 12 residues. CDR3 amino acids: CDSSFAGGGYTF. The CDR3 nucleotides read TGTGACAGCAGTTTTGCAGGGGGCGGCTACACCTTC.

This clonotype was counted ten times or more. The CDR3 sequence: CSVGQGMGTDTQYF. CDR3 DNA sequence: TGCAGCGTCGGACAGGGAATGGGCACAGATACGCAGTATTTT. The chain combines TRBV29-1 with TRBJ2-3, with 8 nucleotides matching TRBD1. CDR3 length equals 14 residues. Germline values: CDR1 SQVTM, CDR2 ANQGSEA. The junction had 6 bases not matched to a gene; V was cut back by 6 bases and J by 1 base.

This clonotype turned up a few times. V usage is TRBV20-1 and J usage is TRBJ2-3, with 9 bases fitting TRBD1. The length of the CDR3 is 15 residues. The trim removed 6 bases at V and 1 base at J, leaving 8 bases unmatched. In germline, CDR1 is DFQATT, CDR2 SNEGSKA (reference sequence). CDR3 DNA sequence: TGCAGTGCGGAGACAGGGGGAAGGGGCACAGATACGCAGTATTTT. This codes for CSAETGGRGTDTQYF.

The sample holds many counts of this clonotype. This chain links TRBV12-3 or TRBV12-4 with TRBJ2-3; 7 nucleotides match TRBD2. The V gene end was trimmed by 3 bases and the J gene end by 0 bases; junction bases not matched to a gene: 12. The CDR3 runs to 18 residues. In DNA form, the CDR3 reads TGTGCCAGCAGTTTCCTAGCGGCCGCAACAAGTAGCACAGATACGCAGTATTTT. It codes for CASSFLAAATSSTDTQYF.

This clonotype was seen at least ten times. This chain joins TRBV7-2 and TRBJ2-7, with D possibly TRBD1 on 5 matching bases. The V and J ends lost 0 bases and 5 bases respectively, with 11 bases between them. CDR3 length equals 14 residues. Germline V lookup: CDR1 SGHTA, CDR2 FQGNSA. The CDR3: CASSLAPQGHEQYF. The CDR3 bases are TGTGCCAGCAGCTTAGCGCCCCAGGGTCACGAGCAGTACTTC.

This clonotype showed up just a few times. This chain uses TRBV6-5 with TRBJ2-1, with D tentatively TRBD1 or TRBD2 (5 bases each). The CDR3 extends over 15 amino acids. Trimming removed 2 bases from V and 6 bases from J, with 14 bases in between. The germline CDR1 and CDR2 sequences are MNHEY and SVGAGI. The CDR3 nucleotides read TGTGCCAGCAGTTACGGGGGAGAGTCGTCCAATGAGCAGTTCTTC. Its protein is CASSYGGESSNEQFF.

In this sample, this clonotype turned up many times. This chain connects TRBV5-6 to TRBJ2-1, with 7 bases aligning to TRBD2. The germline CDR1 and CDR2 sequences are SGHDT and YYEEEE. V shed 1 base and J 5 bases; nucleotides not matched to a gene: 3. The CDR3 contains 14 residues. CDR3 amino acids: CASSLTLADNEQFF. The CDR3, as DNA: TGTGCCAGCAGCTTGACCCTAGCGGACAATGAGCAGTTCTTC.

This clonotype has at least ten counts. The chain links TRBV12-3 or TRBV12-4 to TRBJ1-1; unclear D gene. The CDR3 consists of 14 residues. V was trimmed by 7 bases and J by 5 bases, leaving 17 bases between them. The CDR3 DNA reads as TGTGCCAGCAACGGCCGGAGGGCGCGAACTGAAGCTTTCTTT. The encoded protein is CASNGRRARTEAFF.